Presented here are 9 T cell receptor beta chains from one specimen sequenced in a study of patients and donors after allogeneic stem cell transplantation. TCRdb called the RT-PCR reads again in MiXCR, with one record for every CDR3 protein. The table shows roughly 250,000 distinct CDR3 sequences, with around an eighth occurring only once. The sequenced material came from blood, either unsorted or a sorted T cell fraction (not recorded which). These receptors originate from a human donor who was either an allogeneic HSCT recipient or a stem cell or donor lymphocyte infusion donor (not recorded which). It is not recorded whose cells these are; they may come from a transplant donor.

V gene TRBV7-9 combines with J gene TRBJ1-6; 11 nucleotides align to TRBD1. Germline V CDR1 and CDR2: SEHNR, FQNEAQ (reference sequence). With V trimmed by 3 bases and J by 10 bases, 8 bases remained unmatched. This CDR3 region has 16 residues. In DNA form, the CDR3 reads TGTGCCAGCAGCTTCGACACCGGGACAGGGGGATCACCCCTCCACTTT. It specifies CASSFDTGTGGSPLHF. The full variable domain, rest sourced from reference TRBV7-9 and TRBJ1-6, is DTGVSQNPRHKITKRGQNVTFRCDPISEHNRLYWYRQTLGQGPEFLTYFQNEAQLEKSRLLSDRFSAERPKGSFSTLEIQRTEQGDSAMYLCASSFDTGTGGSPLHFGNGTRLTVT.

V is TRBV5-1 and J is TRBJ1-5; tentative D call: TRBD1 (6 bases). Germline CDR1 SGHRS, CDR2 YFSETQ. The CDR3 is made up of 15 amino acids. V was pared by 3 bases and J by 1 base, with 11 bases between. The CDR3 loop reads CASSYDGQSNQPQHF. For the CDR3, the DNA is TGCGCCAGCAGCTACGACGGACAGAGCAATCAGCCCCAGCATTTT.

This clonotype was detected ten times or more. The genes are TRBV14 and TRBJ1-1; 7 bases match TRBD1. This CDR3 spans 15 amino acids. V lost 3 bases to trimming and J lost 0 bases; unmatched junction nucleotides: 4. In germline, CDR1 is SGHDN, CDR2 FVKESK. CDR3 sequence: CASSQRRGMNTEAFF. CDR3 nucleotides: TGTGCCAGCAGCCAGCGCAGGGGGATGAACACTGAAGCTTTCTTT. Complete variable domain (other parts from reference TRBV14 and TRBJ1-1): EAGVTQFPSHSVIEKGQTVTLRCDPISGHDNLYWYRRVMGKEIKFLLHFVKESKQDESGMPNNRFLAERTGGTYSTLKVQPAELEDSGVYFCASSQRRGMNTEAFFGQGTRLTVV.

This clonotype was found many times. The chain links TRBV20-1 to TRBJ1-1; D uncertain. The CDR3 extends over 14 amino acids. Germline V gives CDR1 DFQATT, CDR2 SNEGSKA (reference sequence). Trimming pared 3 bases from V and 1 base from J, leaving 12 bases between. The CDR3 nucleotides read TGCAGTGCTAGTTTCGATCGGACGAACACTGAAGCTTTCTTT. It is translated as CSASFDRTNTEAFF.

V and J are TRBV6-1 and TRBJ1-1, with TRBD1 as a possible D gene (6 bases). The V gene's germline CDR1 is MNHNS and CDR2 SASEGT. This CDR3 spans 17 amino acids. V lost 6 bases to trimming and J lost 2 bases, with 22 bases between them. In DNA, the CDR3 is TGTGCCAGCAGATCCTCCAGGGGAGGGCTGGCCAACACTGAAGCTTTCTTT. This sequence encodes CASRSSRGGLANTEAFF.

There are many counts of this clonotype. The gene calls are TRBV6-6 and TRBJ2-5, with D unclear. V was clipped by 5 bases and J by 5 bases, with 9 bases between them. The CDR3 is 12 residues long. CDR1 is MNHNY, CDR2 SVGAGI, per germline (reference sequence). Written as DNA, the CDR3 is TGTGCCAGCAGTAACCCGAGGGAGACCCAGTACTTC. The encoded protein is CASSNPRETQYF.

This clonotype was seen repeatedly, ten times or more. The chain carries TRBV12-3 or TRBV12-4 and TRBJ2-3; TRBD1 matches at 8 bases. The junction had 6 bases not matched to a gene; V was cut back by 10 bases and J by 0 bases. This CDR3 has 14 residues. CDR3 bases: TGTGCCACCAAGACAGGGGTTAGCACAGATACGCAGTATTTT. Protein: CATKTGVSTDTQYF.

The rearrangement links TRBV28 to TRBJ2-1; no clear D. The CDR3 has 11 residues. V lost 6 bases, J lost 8 bases, and 8 bases lay in between. CDR1 is MDHEN, CDR2 SYDVKM, per germline. CDR3 nucleotide sequence: TGTGCCAGCAGCTTGATACATGAGCAGTTCTTC. It specifies CASSLIHEQFF. The entire variable domain, with the rest obtained from reference TRBV28 and TRBJ2-1, is as follows: DVKVTQSSRYLVKRTGEKVFLECVQDMDHENMFWYRQDPGLGLRLIYFSYDVKMKEKGDIPEGYSVSREKKERFSLILESASTNQTSMYLCASSLIHEQFFGPGTRLTVL.

This clonotype was picked up a small number of times. V and J are TRBV7-2 and TRBJ2-2; no clear D. There are 12 residues in the CDR3. CDR1 is SGHTA, CDR2 FQGNSA, per germline. Trimming removed 3 bases at V and 9 bases at J, with 8 bases between. The chain's CDR3 is CASSFKGWELFF. The CDR3 DNA follows: TGTGCCAGCAGCTTTAAGGGCTGGGAGCTGTTTTTT. Filled out from reference TRBV7-2 and TRBJ2-2, the complete variable domain reads GAGVSQSPSNKVTEKGKDVELRCDPISGHTALYWYRQSLGQGLEFLIYFQGNSAPDKSGLPSDRFSAERTGGSVSTLTIQRTQQEDSAVYLCASSFKGWELFFGEGSRLTVL.